This TCR beta chain originates from a study of blood T cell repertoires in COVID-19. The wider study: The study drew acute and convalescent COVID-19 samples from the United States, Italy and Spain. T cells, B-cell-depleted T cells, or PBMCs supplied cDNA or gDNA.

Under the authors' procedure: Reference gene primer amplification yielded estimated nucleated cell counts. Only in-frame clones appear in the TCRdb table, and some are missing; sequencing was by immunoSEQ multiplex PCR. V, J and clone size were drawn from that table, and D and trimming were deduced from the DNA. The profile shows 200,000 to 250,000 clones, roughly 84% of them singletons. Sequenced material: peripheral blood. The TCR was taken from a woman in her 50s with acute or convalescent COVID-19.

The CDR3 spells CASSQVRDRGLRSPLHF. The CDR3 nucleotides are TGTGCCAGCAGCCAAGTCCGGGACAGGGGGCTTCGTTCACCCCTCCACTTT. The chain recombines TRBV4-2 with TRBJ1-6, with 12 bases aligning to TRBD1. V shed 1 base and J 9 bases; nucleotides not matched to a gene: 7. The V gene's germline CDR1 is LGHNA and CDR2 YNFKEQ. The CDR3 spans 17 residues.